The 8 T cell receptor beta chains below all came from one sample that was sequenced in a study of blood T cell repertoires in COVID-19. Sequencing used immunoSEQ multiplex PCR; TCRdb keeps in-frame clones, though not all of them. The sample holds approximately 230,000 clones; around 83% are singletons and the top ten take roughly 9.8%. The sequenced material came from peripheral blood. Receptors originate from an elderly man with acute or convalescent COVID-19.

The genes are TRBV3-1 (or the pseudogene TRBV3-2) and TRBJ1-2; 9 bases map to TRBD1. CDR3 length: 14 residues. V was clipped by 1 base and J by 6 bases; unmatched bases: 3. CDR1 is LGHDT and CDR2 is YNNKEL in the germline V gene (reference sequence). The CDR3 is CASSQAGQGNGYTF. As DNA, the CDR3 is TGTGCCAGCAGCCAAGCAGGACAGGGGAATGGCTACACCTTC.

The chain couples TRBV18 to TRBJ2-1, with 7 bases matching TRBD1. Germline V gives CDR1 KGHSH, CDR2 LQKENI. V lost 1 base, J lost 7 bases, and 13 bases stayed unmatched. This CDR3 region has 17 residues. CDR3 in amino acids: CASSPLSGQRGSNEQFF. As DNA, the CDR3 is TGTGCCAGCTCACCACTTTCGGGACAGAGGGGCTCAAATGAGCAGTTCTTC.

V and J are TRBV10-3 and TRBJ1-5, with D unresolved. The CDR3 sequence is 12 residues long. Germline V gene lookup returns CDR1 ENHRY and CDR2 SYGVKD. Deletions cut 8 bases from V and 2 bases from J, with 7 bases between. The CDR3 DNA reads TGTGCCATCGCGGAGGGCAATCAGCCCCAGCATTTT. Its translation is CAIAEGNQPQHF.

V and J are TRBV5-5 and TRBJ1-1; 9 nucleotides agree with TRBD1. The trim removed 1 base at V and 7 bases at J, leaving 5 bases unmatched. CDR3 length: 14 residues. Germline-derived CDR1 and CDR2 are SGHKS and YYEKEE (reference sequence). The chain's CDR3 is CASSLWTGVGEAFF. DNA of the CDR3: TGTGCCAGCAGCTTGTGGACAGGGGTTGGTGAAGCTTTCTTT. The whole variable domain, remainder taken from reference TRBV5-5 and TRBJ1-1, is DAGVTQSPTHLIKTRGQQVTLRCSPISGHKSVSWYQQVLGQGPQFIFQYYEKEERGRGNFPDRFSARQFPNYSSELNVNALLLGDSALYLCASSLWTGVGEAFFGQGTRLTVV.

V is TRBV24-1 and J is TRBJ1-1; 8 nucleotides line up with TRBD1. J lost 1 base, V lost 9 bases, and 6 bases had no gene match. CDR1 is KGHDR, CDR2 SFDVKD, per germline. CDR3 length equals 14 residues. DNA of the CDR3: TGTGCCACCTCTCAGGGGGCGCGGAACACTGAAGCTTTCTTT. Translation: CATSQGARNTEAFF.

CDR3 nucleotide sequence: TGTGCCAGCAGTTCAGGGCGATCGGATGAAAAACTGTTTTTT. This codes for CASSSGRSDEKLFF. The V and J genes are TRBV7-3 and TRBJ1-4; D is possibly TRBD1 (5 bases). There are 14 residues in the CDR3. Germline V gene sequence: CDR1 SGHTA, CDR2 FQGTGA. Deletions cut 6 bases from V and 6 bases from J, with 14 bases between. The whole variable domain, remainder taken from reference TRBV7-3 and TRBJ1-4, is GAGVSQTPSNKVTEKGKYVELRCDPISGHTALYWYRQSLGQGPEFLIYFQGTGAADDSGLPNDRFFAVRPEGSVSTLKIQRTERGDSAVYLCASSSGRSDEKLFFGSGTQLSVL.

The chain joins TRBV9 to TRBJ2-3, with 10 bases matching TRBD2. CDR3 length equals 15 residues. V dropped 0 bases and J dropped 6; count of bases not matched to a gene: 4. The germline V gene encodes CDR1 SGDLS and CDR2 YYNGEE. The CDR3 DNA follows: TGTGCCAGCAGCGTAGGTCCTAGCGGGGGCGATACGCAGTATTTT. Translated: CASSVGPSGGDTQYF. The entire variable domain, with the rest obtained from reference TRBV9 and TRBJ2-3, is as follows: DSGVTQTPKHLITATGQRVTLRCSPRSGDLSVYWYQQSLDQGLQFLIQYYNGEERAKGNILERFSAQQFPDLHSELNLSSLELGDSALYFCASSVGPSGGDTQYFGPGTRLTVL.

The rearrangement links TRBV7-3 to TRBJ2-3, with D perhaps TRBD2 (6 bases). From germline, CDR1 is SGHTA and CDR2 FQGTGA. The length of the CDR3 is 15 residues. V was clipped by 0 bases and J by 6 bases, with 13 bases between them. CDR3 sequence (DNA): TGTGCCAGCAGCTTAACTGGAGGGAAAAGGGATACGCAGTATTTT. This translates into CASSLTGGKRDTQYF.